One and the same sample provided the 7 T cell receptor beta chains below, sequenced in a study of CD8 T cells in Susac syndrome (dated by TCRdb to between 2017 and 2020). Libraries were constructed by the immunoSEQ multiplex PCR assay. RNA was extracted with the RNeasy kit and roughly 0.45 to 1 ug was reverse transcribed using random hexamers. TCRdb reworked the public reads: Q25 trimming with fastp, MiXCR clone assembly, productive beta chains retained. Identical CDR3 protein sequences are pooled into one entry, listed with their most common genes and DNA. The sample table contains 150,000 to 200,000 distinct CDR3 sequences; only one count was recorded for approximately 95% of them. Of the sample, over 0.09% falls within the top ten clones. The sequenced sample was CD4+ T cells from PBMCs. The receptors here all came from a human donor with multiple sclerosis.

The chain employs TRBV12-3 or TRBV12-4 and TRBJ1-2; 11 positions agree with TRBD1. This CDR3 has 14 amino acids. The junction had 5 bases not matched to a gene; V was cut back by 6 bases and J by 5 bases. Here the CDR3 DNA reads TGTGCCAGCAGACCCGGGACAGGGGGATATGGCTACACCTTC. It codes for CASRPGTGGYGYTF.

V usage is TRBV20-1 and J usage is TRBJ2-7; 7 positions agree with TRBD2. CDR3 size: 12 residues. Germline CDR1 is DFQATT and CDR2 is SNEGSKA (reference sequence). J lost 4 bases, V lost 3 bases, and 3 bases had no gene match. Here the CDR3 reads CSARASGYEQYF. CDR3 DNA: TGCAGTGCTAGGGCTAGCGGTTACGAGCAGTACTTC.

The chain recombines TRBV6-1 with TRBJ1-1, with D possibly TRBD1 on 6 matching bases. Germline CDR1 reads MNHNS; CDR2 reads SASEGT. The CDR3 has 14 amino acids. The V gene lost 7 bases and the J gene lost 0 bases, with 12 bases spanning the gap. CDR3 sequence: CASKGGLMNTEAFF. In DNA form, the CDR3 reads TGTGCCAGCAAGGGGGGCTTGATGAACACTGAAGCTTTCTTT.

The genes are TRBV30 and TRBJ1-6; TRBD1 matches 7 bases. The CDR3 is 16 residues long. The germline V gene has CDR1 GTSNPN and CDR2 SVGIG (reference sequence). The junction had 10 bases not matched to a gene; V was cut back by 5 bases and J by 3 bases. The CDR3 region is CAWLSGQLLYNSPLHF. In DNA form, the CDR3 reads TGTGCCTGGTTGTCGGGACAGCTACTCTATAATTCACCCCTCCACTTT.

The gene calls are TRBV29-1 and TRBJ2-5, with TRBD2 identical over 8 bases. The CDR3 loop spans 12 amino acids. Looked up from germline, CDR1 is SQVTM and CDR2 is ANQGSEA. With V trimmed by 6 bases and J by 6 bases, 6 bases remained unmatched. The DNA for the CDR3 is TGCAGCGTGGCGGGAGGTGGAAAGACCCAGTACTTC. Translation gives CSVAGGGKTQYF.

CDR3 sequence: CASSRQGIPYEQYF. CDR3 DNA: TGTGCCAGCAGCCGACAGGGGATCCCCTACGAGCAGTACTTC. The chain uses TRBV6-5 and TRBJ2-7; 8 bases map to TRBD1. The CDR3 consists of 14 residues. The V gene's germline CDR1 is MNHEY and CDR2 SVGAGI. V shed 6 bases and J 2 bases; nucleotides not matched to a gene: 6.

This chain joins TRBV11-2 and TRBJ2-7, with 10 bases lining up with TRBD2. The CDR3 contains 14 residues. V shed 5 bases, J shed 6 bases, and the junction held 7 bases outside the gene matches. The germline gives CDR1 SGHAT, CDR2 FQNNGV. The CDR3 bases are TGTGCCAGCAGCCCTCTAGCGGGAGTCGGCGAGCAGTACTTC. It is translated as CASSPLAGVGEQYF.